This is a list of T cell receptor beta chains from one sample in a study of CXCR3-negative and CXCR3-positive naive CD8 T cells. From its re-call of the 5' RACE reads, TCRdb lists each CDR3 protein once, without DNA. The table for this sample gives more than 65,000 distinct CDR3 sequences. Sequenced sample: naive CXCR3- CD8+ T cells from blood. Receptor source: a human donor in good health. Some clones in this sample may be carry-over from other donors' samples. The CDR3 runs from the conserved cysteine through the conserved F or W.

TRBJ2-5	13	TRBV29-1	CSAEPEYQETQYF
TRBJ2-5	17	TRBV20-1	CSANGDRALSSGETQYF
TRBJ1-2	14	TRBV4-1	CASSQVGTLYGYTF
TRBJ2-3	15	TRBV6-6	CASTHGGLETDTQYF
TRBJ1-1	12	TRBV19	CASSGMGTEAFF
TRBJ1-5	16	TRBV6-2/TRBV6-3	CASSGLLSRSNQPQHF
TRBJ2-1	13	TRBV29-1	CSVDWGTEDEQFF
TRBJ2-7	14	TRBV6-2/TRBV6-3	CASLPDSAVYEQYF
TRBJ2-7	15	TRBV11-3	CASSLEVGPGYEQYF
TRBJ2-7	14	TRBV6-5	CATALSGLPYEQYF
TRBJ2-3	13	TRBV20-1	CRLTTGSTNTQYF
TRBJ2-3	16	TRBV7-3	CASSFSTGPFTDTQYF
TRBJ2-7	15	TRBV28	CASSFPGTALYEQYF
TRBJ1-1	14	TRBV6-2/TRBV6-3	CASGIRQGNTEAFF
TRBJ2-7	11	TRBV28	CASSISYEQYF
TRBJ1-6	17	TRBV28	CASREGLVGAYNSPLHF
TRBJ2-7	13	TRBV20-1	CSARDNRDYEQYF
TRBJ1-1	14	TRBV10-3	CAIRGGFMNTEAFF
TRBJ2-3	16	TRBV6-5	CASSYQPGSPTDTQYF
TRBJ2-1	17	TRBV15	CATSRIGAASSYNEQFF
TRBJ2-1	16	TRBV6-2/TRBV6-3	CASNQDNGLGYNEQFF
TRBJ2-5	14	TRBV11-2	CASSLEGGWETQYF
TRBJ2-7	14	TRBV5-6	CASSLSPGYGEQYF
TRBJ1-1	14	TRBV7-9	CASSQRDRTSEAFF
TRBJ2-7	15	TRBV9	CASSEGQGMVYEQYF
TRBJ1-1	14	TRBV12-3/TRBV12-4	CASSLQGMGTEAFF
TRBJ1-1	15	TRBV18	CASSPPEGVRREAFF
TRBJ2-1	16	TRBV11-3	CASSPDYLSSYNEQFF
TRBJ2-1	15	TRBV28	CASRDLAGGRNEQFF
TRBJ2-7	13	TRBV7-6	CASSLTERYEQYF
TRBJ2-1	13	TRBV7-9	CASSLPLAHEQFF
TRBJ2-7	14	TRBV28	CASSLQGHSYEQYF
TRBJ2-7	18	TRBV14	CASSQGDVKSLPAYEQYF
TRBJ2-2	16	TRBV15	CATSRSLAGGIGELFF
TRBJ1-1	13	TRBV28	CASREWGNTEAFF